The T cell receptor beta chain under discussion was sequenced for a study of spatial heterogeneity in lung cancer. Time point specified: sample taken at primary tumor resection. CDR1 and CDR2 from the germline V gene are SEHNR and FQNEAQ (reference sequence). The CDR3 is 12 residues long. This clonotype is large (0.1 to 1%). What it binds is unknown. The germline gene is not matched at one end of the junction; a read error may be the cause. General study results and limits: Tumoral mutation counts were tracked by counts of expanded intratumoral alpha and beta TCRs.

Via MiXCR, TCRdb re-called the 5' RACE reads, giving one row per CDR3 protein. The top ten hold over 8.5% of the sample, which has about 1,300 distinct CDR3 sequences, under 5.5% seen once. The chain has TRBV7-9 and TRBJ2-1; no reliable D call. The sequence derives from a male donor with early-stage non-small cell lung cancer. Sequencing used lung tumor tissue, obtained at surgery. CDR3 protein: CASSPGTLTYTF. CDR3 sequence (DNA): TGTGCCAGCAGCCCAGGAACCCTCACCTATACCTTC.